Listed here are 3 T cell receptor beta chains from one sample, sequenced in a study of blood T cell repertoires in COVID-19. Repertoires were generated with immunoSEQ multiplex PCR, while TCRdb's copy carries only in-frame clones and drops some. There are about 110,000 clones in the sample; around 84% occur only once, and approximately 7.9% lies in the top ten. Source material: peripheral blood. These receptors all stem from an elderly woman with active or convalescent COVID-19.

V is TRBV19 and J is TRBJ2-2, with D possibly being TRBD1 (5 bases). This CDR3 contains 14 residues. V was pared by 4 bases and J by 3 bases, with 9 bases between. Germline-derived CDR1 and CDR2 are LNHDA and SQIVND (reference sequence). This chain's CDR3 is CASSRGLDTGELFF. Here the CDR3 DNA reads TGTGCCAGTAGTAGGGGCCTAGACACCGGGGAGCTGTTTTTT.

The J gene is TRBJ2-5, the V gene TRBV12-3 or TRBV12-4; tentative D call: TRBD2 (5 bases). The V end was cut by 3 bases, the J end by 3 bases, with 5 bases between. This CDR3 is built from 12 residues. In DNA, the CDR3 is TGTGCCAGCAGTTTCGGGGAAGAGACCCAGTACTTC. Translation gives CASSFGEETQYF.

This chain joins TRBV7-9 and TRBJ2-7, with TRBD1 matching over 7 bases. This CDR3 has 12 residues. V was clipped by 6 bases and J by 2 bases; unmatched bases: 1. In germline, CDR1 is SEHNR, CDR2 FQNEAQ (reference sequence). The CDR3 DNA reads TGTGCCAGCAGTGGACAGGCCTACGAGCAGTACTTC. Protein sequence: CASSGQAYEQYF.